This is a list of T cell receptor beta chains from one sample in a study of patients and donors after allogeneic stem cell transplantation. Each CDR3 protein is one row after TCRdb ran MiXCR on the RT-PCR reads. The sample shows about 230,000 distinct CDR3 sequences, about 14% of them seen only once. The sequenced sample consisted of blood, either unsorted or a sorted T cell fraction (not recorded which). The receptors were sampled from a human donor who was either an allogeneic HSCT recipient or a stem cell or donor lymphocyte infusion donor (not recorded which). It is not recorded whose cells these are; they may come from a transplant donor. CDR3s leave out the opening cysteine and the closing phenylalanine or tryptophan. Fields, in order: CDR3 protein, V gene, J gene, clone size. Not all rows give a size; the values are once, few, many and, for expanded clones, a class.

SARAGTGDSPLH	TRBV20-1	TRBJ1-6	few
ASSLRIRADEQY	TRBV7-8	TRBJ2-7	many
ASSSSGTGVD	TRBV12-3/TRBV12-4	TRBJ1-5	-
SAEGRSSYNEQF	TRBV20-1	TRBJ2-1	few
ATSRSESQETQY	TRBV24-1	TRBJ2-5	-
ASSQVKEKLF	TRBV4-3	TRBJ1-4	-
SAIDTGGYYGYT	TRBV20-1	TRBJ1-2	many
STGAGSGQPQH	TRBV29-1	TRBJ1-5	many
SAASDSGTVETQY	TRBV20-1	TRBJ2-5	many
ASTIGSGANVLT	TRBV19	TRBJ2-6	many
ASSSPGQGIDTQY	TRBV6-9	TRBJ2-3	few
ASSDGTAYNEQF	TRBV5-1	TRBJ2-1	many
ASSEQGNNSPLH	TRBV2	TRBJ1-6	few
AIIPGLAGTTYQETQY	TRBV6-4	TRBJ2-5	-
ASSQGAGVMGTDTQY	TRBV4-1	TRBJ2-3	many
SARDREDRGEQY	TRBV20-1	TRBJ2-7	-
ASSQEHRADYNEQF	TRBV3-1	TRBJ2-1	-
SVGGQGAGEQF	TRBV29-1	TRBJ2-1	many
ASSSRPGLAQETQY	TRBV5-6	TRBJ2-5	-
ASSHRTGYNTGELF	TRBV3-1	TRBJ2-2	-
ASNPFRGTEAF	TRBV12-3/TRBV12-4	TRBJ1-1	many
AWSRGRTFGYGYT	TRBV30	TRBJ1-2	many
AISDQLRIAHYGYT	TRBV10-3	TRBJ1-2	many
AIGEGLAGKETQY	TRBV10-3	TRBJ2-5	many
SAGDTQY	TRBV20-1	TRBJ2-3	-
ASSGASATDTQY	TRBV6-1	TRBJ2-3	-
ASRCWAGGIEKLF	TRBV6-4	TRBJ1-4	-
ATQEQGNYGYT	TRBV10-2	TRBJ1-2	-
ASSSERRTGGQPQH	TRBV7-8	TRBJ1-5	-
ASSVGGRGEETQY	TRBV9	TRBJ2-5	-
ASRPGGSNTEAF	TRBV12-3/TRBV12-4	TRBJ1-1	-
ASSEAHGRTQY	TRBV6-1	TRBJ2-3	-
ASSTGGATTF	TRBV11-2	TRBJ1-1	-
ASSSDEGGSGANVLT	TRBV5-6	TRBJ2-6	-
SARASRVGGYT	TRBV20-1	TRBJ1-2	many
ASSPVALAGTLAKNIQY	TRBV18	TRBJ2-4	-
ASSYGTSGGEQF	TRBV6-5	TRBJ2-1	-
SARVGGRVNAEAF	TRBV20-1	TRBJ1-1	-
ASSPGPIGYSNQPQH	TRBV3-1	TRBJ1-5	-
ATSRDLGVSEQY	TRBV15	TRBJ2-7	-